The rows below give T cell receptor beta chains drawn from one sample of a study of graft-versus-host responses after intestinal transplantation. Profiled with immunoSEQ multiplex PCR; TCRdb holds only in-frame clones, not every one. The profile covers approximately 80,000 clones, with roughly 91% appearing a single time and under 0.4% taken by the ten largest. No antigen has been assigned to these receptors. The material was unstimulated CD4+ T cells sorted from spleen or lymph node cells, obtained before intestinal transplant. The receptors here all came from a human donor who received an intestinal transplant. Both conserved end residues are part of each CDR3. A D gene is named only where the DNA matches it firmly. Expanded clones are given a class, and other clones once, few, many or no size at all.

V gene	J gene	D gene	clone size	CDR3 DNA	CDR3 protein
TRBV5-4	TRBJ1-2	TRBD1	-	TGTGCCAGCAGCACCCGGGACAGGATGGGCTACACCTTC	CASSTRDRMGYTF
TRBV10-3	TRBJ1-5	TRBD1	-	TGTGCCATCAGGGGGACAGGGAGCAATCAGCCCCAGCATTTT	CAIRGTGSNQPQHF
TRBV28	TRBJ2-3	TRBD2	-	TGTGCCAGCAGCCCGGGACTAGCGGGAGGGCTTGGAGATACGCAGTATTTT	CASSPGLAGGLGDTQYF
TRBV5-6	TRBJ2-1	TRBD2	-	TGTGCCAGCAGCTTGGGAACTAGCGGGGCCAACAATGAGCAGTTCTTC	CASSLGTSGANNEQFF
TRBV7-9	TRBJ1-2	TRBD1	-	TGTGCCAGCAGCTCAGGGACAGGGTTCTATGGCTACACCTTC	CASSSGTGFYGYTF
TRBV7-3	TRBJ2-2	-	-	TGTGCCAGCAGCTTCCCACTCGAGGGCACCGGGGAGCTGTTTTTT	CASSFPLEGTGELFF
TRBV14	TRBJ1-6	-	-	TGTGCCAGCAGCCTTCCCGGGTCCTATAATTCACCCCTCCACTTT	CASSLPGSYNSPLHF
TRBV30	TRBJ1-3	-	-	TGTGCCTGGAGTCCCGGACAGCCTGGAAACACCATATATTTT	CAWSPGQPGNTIYF
TRBV19	TRBJ2-1	-	-	TGTGCCAGTAAGGGGACTGAGGGCGAGCAGTTCTTC	CASKGTEGEQFF
TRBV4-1	TRBJ2-3	-	-	TGCGCCAGCAGACAAGCTGTGGCAGGGGGCACAGATACGCAGTATTTT	CASRQAVAGGTDTQYF
TRBV9	TRBJ2-7	TRBD1	-	TGTGCCAGCAGCGTAGGGGGACAGGGGGCGGGCGAGCAGTACTTC	CASSVGGQGAGEQYF
TRBV9	TRBJ2-1	TRBD1	-	TGTGCCAGCAGCGTCGGTAGGAGGGCAGGGGGCGATGAGCAGTTCTTC	CASSVGRRAGGDEQFF
TRBV19	TRBJ2-4	TRBD2	few	TGTGCCAGTAGTCCAGGGGGCATCGGACTAGCGGGCATTCAGTACTTC	CASSPGGIGLAGIQYF
TRBV27	TRBJ1-1	-	-	TGTGCCAGCAGTTTTGACAGGTTGAACACTGAAGCTTTCTTT	CASSFDRLNTEAFF
TRBV15	TRBJ1-2	TRBD1	-	TGTGCCACCAGCAGAGATGGGGACAGGGGGGGCTACACCTTC	CATSRDGDRGGYTF
TRBV27	TRBJ2-7	TRBD2	-	TGTGCCAGCAGGGGACTAGCGGGGGGTGGATACGAGCAGTACTTC	CASRGLAGGGYEQYF
TRBV11-2	TRBJ1-4	TRBD1	-	TGTGCCAGCAGCTTAGGTACAGGGGCGGGTGAAAAACTGTTTTTT	CASSLGTGAGEKLFF
TRBV6-5	TRBJ2-1	TRBD1	-	TGTGCCAGCAGTGGGACAGTTAGCTCCTACAATGAGCAGTTCTTC	CASSGTVSSYNEQFF
TRBV5-1	TRBJ2-3	-	-	TGCGCCAGCAGCTTGGGGGCTAGCAGGAGCACAGATACGCAGTATTTT	CASSLGASRSTDTQYF
TRBV7-8	TRBJ2-5	-	-	TGTGCCAGCAGCTTCCGGCGGTCCGATTTAGAGACCCAGTACTTC	CASSFRRSDLETQYF
TRBV21-1	TRBJ1-2	-	-	TGTGCCAGCAGCACCGGAGGACGACGGGCCTATGGCTACACCTTC	CASSTGGRRAYGYTF
TRBV6-1	TRBJ1-2	-	few	TGTGCCAGCAGTGAAGCTTCGGGCTACACCTTC	CASSEASGYTF
TRBV7-9	TRBJ1-3	-	-	TGTGCCAGCAGCTTTGGACAGCCTCTCTCTGGAAACACCATATATTTT	CASSFGQPLSGNTIYF
TRBV28	TRBJ1-2	-	-	TGTGCCAGCAGCTTAACAGCTGTTCGTGGCTACACCTTC	CASSLTAVRGYTF
TRBV5-1	TRBJ2-3	-	once	TGCGCCAGCAGCTTGGGCCCTTTACCGCGGGGCCCAGATACGCAGTATTTT	CASSLGPLPRGPDTQYF